This T cell receptor beta chain was captured by sequencing in a study of Tregs in tolerant kidney transplant recipients. Study-wide results and caveats: The small number of patients limits these findings pending further validation. Tregs expanded with activated donor B cells seemed most donor-specific.

This CDR3 is built from 18 residues. CDR1 and CDR2 from the germline V gene are GTSNPN and SVGIG (reference sequence). Unmatched junction bases numbered 14, after V lost 0 bases and J lost 4 bases. CD4+CD25+CD127- Tregs, CD4+CD25- non-Tregs, CD4 and CD8 cells were sorted. Assay: immunoSEQ multiplex PCR; the TCRdb copy retains only in-frame clones and omits some. The table records 100,000 to 150,000 clones, 85% to 95% of them present only once. In the case of this clone: The antigen is not known.

This receptor was obtained from a human donor in good health. Sequencing input: CD4+ T cells from blood. This chain joins TRBV30 and TRBJ2-7; 11 bases are a match to TRBD2. The CDR3 region has the DNA TGTGCCTGGAGTGTACCCCGGGGAGGTAGCGGGAGGGCATACGAGCAGTACTTC. Translation: CAWSVPRGGSGRAYEQYF.